This entry lists 27 T cell receptor beta chains sequenced from one sample in a study of T cell responses to AZD1222 COVID-19 vaccine. Clones were sequenced by immunoSEQ multiplex PCR, and TCRdb holds only the in-frame ones, with some missing. The table shows about 110,000 clones, with around 92% occurring only once. This specimen was peripheral blood, taken on day 0 of AZD1222 vaccination. Receptors originate from an adult in good health.

This clone was counted once. This chain links TRBV9 with TRBJ1-2; TRBD1 matches 8 bases. Germline V gene sequence: CDR1 SGDLS, CDR2 YYNGEE. Germline trimming cut 0 bases from V and 5 bases from J; bases unmatched to any gene: 6. The CDR3 sequence is 15 residues long. The CDR3 loop reads CASSVVGQASYGYTF. The CDR3 DNA follows: TGTGCCAGCAGCGTAGTGGGACAGGCTTCTTATGGCTACACCTTC.

The chain couples TRBV5-1 to TRBJ1-2; D gene ambiguous. This CDR3 region has 15 residues. V shed 0 bases and J shed 4 bases, with 13 bases lying between them. CDR1 SGHRS and CDR2 YFSETQ come from the germline V gene. The CDR3 protein is CASSLGGMGSYGYTF. The CDR3 DNA sequence: TGCGCCAGCAGCTTGGGAGGGATGGGCTCCTATGGCTACACCTTC.

This chain uses TRBV28 with TRBJ1-1; D gene ambiguous. The CDR3 is 13 amino acids. The germline gives CDR1 MDHEN, CDR2 SYDVKM. With 2 bases removed from V and 4 bases from J, the gap between germline ends came to 8 bases. CDR3: CASSLTAGTEAFF. In DNA form, the CDR3 reads TGTGCCAGCAGTTTAACTGCGGGCACTGAAGCTTTCTTT.

This sequence joins TRBV18 and TRBJ2-3; 8 bases agree with TRBD2. J was trimmed by 0 bases and V by 6 bases; bases with no gene match: 8. Germline CDR1 and CDR2: KGHSH and LQKENI. This CDR3 has 16 amino acids. DNA for the CDR3: TGTGCCAGCTCCACCAACGGGGGGGTTAGCACAGATACGCAGTATTTT. Translating gives CASSTNGGVSTDTQYF.

V usage is TRBV3-1 (or the pseudogene TRBV3-2) and J usage is TRBJ2-6, with no clear D. The germline V and J ends were trimmed by 5 bases and 0 bases, with 5 bases remaining between them. Germline loops: CDR1 LGHDT, CDR2 YNNKEL (reference sequence). The CDR3 runs 14 residues. The CDR3 region has the DNA TGTGCCAGCAGCAGAGACTCTGGGGCCAACGTCCTGACTTTC. Protein: CASSRDSGANVLTF.

The chain carries TRBV3-1 (or the pseudogene TRBV3-2) and TRBJ1-2; no firm D call. CDR3 length: 16 amino acids. V was clipped by 3 bases and J by 2 bases, with 16 bases between them. The germline CDR1 and CDR2 sequences are LGHDT and YNNKEL (reference sequence). The CDR3, as DNA: TGTGCCAGCAGCCACCCAACTACAGAGGCAAACTATGGCTACACCTTC. It codes for CASSHPTTEANYGYTF.

The chain employs TRBV2 and TRBJ2-4; the D gene is possibly TRBD1 (6 bases). The CDR3 is 14 amino acids. V lost 6 bases to trimming and J lost 13 bases, with 22 bases between them. Germline CDR1 and CDR2: SNHLY and FYNNEI. The CDR3 reads CASRNNPQGHRQYF. CDR3 bases: TGTGCCAGCAGAAATAATCCCCAGGGGCACCGGCAGTACTTC. Complete variable domain (other parts from reference TRBV2 and TRBJ2-4): EPEVTQTPSHQVTQMGQEVILRCVPISNHLYFYWYRQILGQKVEFLVSFYNNEISEKSEIFDDQFSVERPDGSNFTLKIRSTKLEDSAMYFCASRNNPQGHRQYFGAGTRLSVL.

This chain links TRBV9 with TRBJ2-3, with 10 bases matching TRBD2. This CDR3 comprises 16 residues. J gave up 1 base and V 4 bases, and 6 bases lay outside the gene matches. The germline CDR1 and CDR2 sequences are SGDLS and YYNGEE. The CDR3 DNA reads as TGTGCCAGCAGCCGTAGCGGGGGGTGGGGCACAGATACGCAGTATTTT. It encodes CASSRSGGWGTDTQYF.

The genes are TRBV9 and TRBJ2-7; D tentatively reads TRBD1 or TRBD2 (5 bases each). This CDR3 has 13 residues. CDR1 SGDLS and CDR2 YYNGEE come from the germline V gene. The V gene lost 0 bases and the J gene lost 7 bases, with 11 bases spanning the gap. CDR3 amino acids: CASSVGGAREQYF. DNA of the CDR3: TGTGCCAGCAGCGTAGGAGGGGCGCGGGAGCAGTACTTC.

V and J are TRBV27 and TRBJ1-6; no clear D gene. V was trimmed by 2 bases and J by 6 bases, leaving 20 bases between them. CDR1 is MNHEY, CDR2 SMNVEV, per germline (reference sequence). This CDR3 has 18 residues. CDR3 sequence reads: CASSLIGFSTGINSPLHF. In DNA, the CDR3 is TGTGCCAGCAGTTTAATCGGTTTCTCTACGGGGATTAATTCACCCCTCCACTTT.

The chain has TRBV30 and TRBJ2-7, with D perhaps TRBD1 or TRBD2 (5 bases each). V lost 5 bases and J 5 bases, leaving 19 bases between the germline ends. This CDR3 is built from 14 residues. CDR1 and CDR2 from the germline V gene are GTSNPN and SVGIG (reference sequence). The DNA of the CDR3 is TGTGCCTGGGACCCCACAGGACTTGCTGACGAGCAGTACTTC. Translating it yields CAWDPTGLADEQYF. The full variable domain, with the rest looked up from reference TRBV30 and TRBJ2-7, is SQTIHQWPATLVQPVGSPLSLECTVEGTSNPNLYWYRQAAGRGLQLLFYSVGIGQISSEVPQNLSASRPQDRQFILSSKKLLLSDSGFYLCAWDPTGLADEQYFGPGTRLTVT.

In the case of this clone: The same CDR3 can be traced to other DNA sequences in this sample. V gene TRBV19 combines with J gene TRBJ2-1; TRBD2 aligns across 9 bases. CDR3 length: 15 residues. V gave up 3 bases and J gave up 3 bases; unmatched junction bases: 3. The germline gives CDR1 LNHDA, CDR2 SQIVND (reference sequence). The CDR3 loop is CASSMGSGGYNEQFF. The DNA of the CDR3 is TGTGCCAGTAGTATGGGTAGCGGGGGCTACAATGAGCAGTTCTTC.

This clone was observed a single time. The chain has TRBV3-1 (or the pseudogene TRBV3-2) and TRBJ1-2, with unresolved D. The germline V gene has CDR1 LGHDT and CDR2 YNNKEL (reference sequence). V was trimmed by 0 bases and J by 4 bases, leaving 6 bases between them. The CDR3 spans 13 residues. Written as DNA, the CDR3 is TGTGCCAGCAGCCAAGATCTGAGCTATGGCTACACCTTC. Protein: CASSQDLSYGYTF.

The genes are TRBV12-3 or TRBV12-4 and TRBJ1-4; 7 bases line up with TRBD1. V shed 6 bases, J shed 8 bases, and the junction held 6 bases outside the gene matches. CDR3 length: 13 amino acids. This CDR3 reads CASRGQEEEKLFF. DNA of the CDR3: TGTGCCAGCAGAGGACAGGAGGAAGAAAAACTGTTTTTT.

The V and J genes are TRBV6-5 and TRBJ1-1; D gene ambiguous. CDR1 is MNHEY and CDR2 is SVGAGI in the germline V gene. V lost 6 bases and J 2 bases, leaving 16 bases between the germline ends. The CDR3 extends over 15 amino acids. The CDR3, as DNA: TGTGCCAGCAGCACTACGACGGGCCCAAACACTGAAGCTTTCTTT. Protein: CASSTTTGPNTEAFF.

In DNA, the CDR3 is TGTGCCAGCAGTTCCCATCGGGGAGGGTGGAATCAGCCCCAGCATTTT. It specifies CASSSHRGGWNQPQHF. The chain links TRBV28 to TRBJ1-5, with D unresolved. The CDR3 spans 16 residues. Germline V gene lookup returns CDR1 MDHEN and CDR2 SYDVKM. Trimming removed 4 bases at V and 4 bases at J, with 17 bases between. The whole variable domain, remainder taken from reference TRBV28 and TRBJ1-5, is DVKVTQSSRYLVKRTGEKVFLECVQDMDHENMFWYRQDPGLGLRLIYFSYDVKMKEKGDIPEGYSVSREKKERFSLILESASTNQTSMYLCASSSHRGGWNQPQHFGDGTRLSIL.

CDR3 DNA: TGTGCCAGTAGTATCCTACCGGGAAGGCGGGGAACTGAAGCTTTCTTT. This translates into CASSILPGRRGTEAFF. This sequence joins TRBV19 and TRBJ1-1; no clear D. The V gene lost 3 bases and the J gene lost 5 bases, with 19 bases spanning the gap. This CDR3 spans 16 amino acids. The germline gives CDR1 LNHDA, CDR2 SQIVND (reference sequence).

The rearrangement joins TRBV30 to TRBJ1-2; 12 nucleotides line up with TRBD1. Trimming at V came to 1 base and at J to 8 bases, leaving 8 bases not matched to a gene. The CDR3 totals 15 residues. Per germline, CDR1 GTSNPN and CDR2 SVGIG (reference sequence). The CDR3 protein is CAWSDGTGGRAGYTF. CDR3 nucleotide sequence: TGTGCCTGGAGTGACGGGACAGGGGGCAGAGCAGGCTACACCTTC.

V gene TRBV5-6 combines with J gene TRBJ2-3, with D possibly being TRBD1 or TRBD2 (5 bases each). The germline V gene encodes CDR1 SGHDT and CDR2 YYEEEE. The CDR3 runs to 14 residues. The germline V and J ends were trimmed by 7 bases and 3 bases, with 15 bases remaining between them. The CDR3 region is CASWDPGKTDTQYF. DNA of the CDR3: TGTGCCAGCTGGGACCCCGGGAAAACAGATACGCAGTATTTT.

This clone was seen once. V gene TRBV5-6 combines with J gene TRBJ1-6; D gene unclear. The CDR3 has 16 residues. Trimming cost V 0 bases and J 2 bases, with 9 bases left between them. The germline V gene has CDR1 SGHDT and CDR2 YYEEEE. Here the CDR3 DNA reads TGTGCCAGCAGCTTGGGGGGATTCACCTATAATTCACCCCTCCACTTT. Protein sequence: CASSLGGFTYNSPLHF.

V gene TRBV15 combines with J gene TRBJ1-3; the D is unclear. The CDR3 length is 18 residues. The germline V gene encodes CDR1 LNHNV and CDR2 YYDKDF (reference sequence). The germline V and J ends were trimmed by 0 bases and 0 bases, with 15 bases remaining between them. CDR3: CATSRDPAAYLSGNTIYF. DNA for the CDR3: TGTGCCACCAGCAGAGATCCGGCAGCTTATCTCTCTGGAAACACCATATATTTT.

The chain is built from TRBV9 and TRBJ2-3; D gene ambiguous. The CDR3 consists of 12 residues. Deletions cut 0 bases from V and 3 bases from J, with 2 bases between. Germline CDR1 is SGDLS and CDR2 is YYNGEE. The CDR3, as DNA: TGTGCCAGCAGCGTAGTTACAGATACGCAGTATTTT. This sequence encodes CASSVVTDTQYF. Filled out from reference TRBV9 and TRBJ2-3, the complete variable domain reads DSGVTQTPKHLITATGQRVTLRCSPRSGDLSVYWYQQSLDQGLQFLIQYYNGEERAKGNILERFSAQQFPDLHSELNLSSLELGDSALYFCASSVVTDTQYFGPGTRLTVL.

The rearrangement joins TRBV3-1 (or the pseudogene TRBV3-2) to TRBJ1-3; unclear D gene. The V end lost 0 bases, the J end lost 0 bases, and 6 bases lay between the germline ends. CDR1 and CDR2 from the germline V gene are LGHDT and YNNKEL (reference sequence). The CDR3 has 15 residues. CDR3 in DNA: TGTGCCAGCAGCCAAGATTGGAGCTCTGGAAACACCATATATTTT. This codes for CASSQDWSSGNTIYF.

This chain joins TRBV7-6 and TRBJ2-2, with D perhaps matching TRBD1 or TRBD2 (6 bases each). Germline CDR1 and CDR2: SGHVS and FNYEAQ. The CDR3 length is 15 residues. Trimming cost V 1 base and J 4 bases, with 10 bases left between them. CDR3 region: CASSLDGGGTGELFF. The CDR3 bases are TGTGCCAGCAGCTTAGATGGAGGGGGCACCGGGGAGCTGTTTTTT. Using reference TRBV7-6 and TRBJ2-2 for the parts outside the CDR3, the full variable domain is GAGVSQSPRYKVTKRGQDVALRCDPISGHVSLYWYRQALGQGPEFLTYFNYEAQQDKSGLPNDRFSAERPEGSISTLTIQRTEQRDSAMYRCASSLDGGGTGELFFGEGSRLTVL.

The chain recombines TRBV5-1 with TRBJ2-7, with 7 nucleotides matching TRBD2. The ends lost 6 bases at V and 6 bases at J; junction bases unmatched: 6. This CDR3 contains 12 residues. From germline, CDR1 is SGHRS and CDR2 YFSETQ. The CDR3 DNA follows: TGCGCCAGCACCGGGGACTACGGCGAGCAGTACTTC. This encodes CASTGDYGEQYF. Based on the CDR3 plus reference TRBV5-1 and TRBJ2-7, the full variable domain is KAGVTQTPRYLIKTRGQQVTLSCSPISGHRSVSWYQQTPGQGLQFLFEYFSETQRNKGNFPGRFSGRQFSNSRSEMNVSTLELGDSALYLCASTGDYGEQYFGPGTRLTVT.

This chain links TRBV7-8 with TRBJ1-3; D ambiguous. Germline V gives CDR1 SGHVS, CDR2 FQNEAQ. This CDR3 contains 14 residues. V lost 5 bases to trimming and J lost 0 bases, with 8 bases between them. CDR3 sequence (DNA): TGTGCCAGCAGCCCGGTGGCCTCTGGAAACACCATATATTTT. Translated: CASSPVASGNTIYF. The variable domain in full, completed from reference TRBV7-8 and TRBJ1-3, reads GAGVSQSPRYKVAKRGQDVALRCDPISGHVSLFWYQQALGQGPEFLTYFQNEAQLDKSGLPSDRFFAERPEGSVSTLKIQRTQQEDSAVYLCASSPVASGNTIYFGEGSWLTVV.

The V and J genes are TRBV6-5 and TRBJ1-2; tentatively, D is TRBD1 (5 bases). The V gene lost 3 bases and the J gene lost 8 bases, with 13 bases spanning the gap. Per germline, CDR1 MNHEY and CDR2 SVGAGI. The CDR3 runs to 13 residues. The CDR3: CASSYTGRSGYTF. CDR3 nucleotides: TGTGCCAGCAGTTATACAGGTCGTAGCGGCTACACCTTC.